Reported below is one T cell receptor (beta chain). Its antigen is not known. Using immunoSEQ multiplex PCR, the repertoire was profiled, and TCRdb retains in-frame clones only, with some absent. The sample gives around 250,000 clones, about three quarters of which show up once; roughly 15% is in the top ten. The CDR3 sequence is 14 residues long. The V gene's germline CDR1 is SGHVS and CDR2 FQNEAQ. With 2 bases removed from V and 4 bases from J, the gap between germline ends came to 12 bases. The data originate from a study of cytotoxic CD8 clonotypes in ibrutinib-treated CLL. Broader study findings: Baseline clonality was higher than in age-matched healthy donors and moved in step with circulating CD8+ T-cell counts.

The TCR sequence derives from a human donor with chronic lymphocytic leukemia. The chain joins TRBV7-8 to TRBJ2-7; possible D gene TRBD2, 6 bases. Material: PBMCs, obtained after 24 months of ibrutinib treatment. This CDR3 is CASSLRESQYEQYF. Written as DNA, the CDR3 is TGTGCCAGCAGCTTACGGGAGAGCCAGTACGAGCAGTACTTC.